These 26 T cell receptor beta chains were all obtained from the same sample, sequenced in a study of cytomegalovirus exposure and HLA in healthy donors. 13 Jbeta primers and 60 Vbeta primers were used for the PCR. Libraries were prepared by immunoSEQ multiplex PCR; TCRdb keeps only in-frame clonotypes and omits some of them. The sample totals 100,000 to 150,000 clones; its top ten clones hold more than 0.8%. The specimen was PBMCs. Receptors were obtained from a man aged 18-30 years in good health and CMV-seronegative.

The CDR3 nucleotides read TGTGCCAGCAGGCGGGAGGGCCCCACAGATACGCAGTATTTT. Translation: CASRREGPTDTQYF. This sequence joins TRBV6-5 and TRBJ2-3, with 9 bases fitting TRBD2. From germline, CDR1 is MNHEY and CDR2 SVGAGI. The CDR3 extends over 14 amino acids. V shed 6 bases and J 2 bases; nucleotides not matched to a gene: 3.

This chain connects TRBV11-2 to TRBJ2-5; D is possibly TRBD1 (6 bases). V lost 5 bases, J lost 2 bases, and 18 bases lay in between. The CDR3 contains 16 residues. Germline V gene lookup returns CDR1 SGHAT and CDR2 FQNNGV. CDR3 region: CASSPAGGSRQETQYF. The DNA of the CDR3 is TGTGCCAGCAGCCCCGCTGGGGGCAGCAGGCAAGAGACCCAGTACTTC.

This sequence joins TRBV9 and TRBJ2-7; 7 bases fit TRBD1. The germline gives CDR1 SGDLS, CDR2 YYNGEE. V lost 1 base, J lost 2 bases, and 9 bases stayed unmatched. CDR3 length: 16 amino acids. The CDR3: CASSVTPGGDTYEQYF. In DNA form, the CDR3 reads TGTGCCAGCAGCGTAACTCCAGGGGGTGACACCTACGAGCAGTACTTC.

V is TRBV5-6 and J is TRBJ1-6; D gene ambiguous. This CDR3 is built from 12 residues. The germline gives CDR1 SGHDT, CDR2 YYEEEE. V lost 0 bases, J lost 7 bases, and 2 bases lay in between. CDR3 sequence reads: CASSLVNSPLHF. CDR3 DNA: TGTGCCAGCAGCTTGGTAAATTCACCCCTCCACTTT.

V is TRBV7-9 and J is TRBJ1-4; TRBD1 aligns across 9 bases. V shed 4 bases, J shed 5 bases, and the junction held 8 bases outside the gene matches. This CDR3 contains 16 residues. The germline V gene has CDR1 SEHNR and CDR2 FQNEAQ (reference sequence). In nucleotides, the CDR3 is TGTGCCAGCAGCTCCCGGACAGGGGTCCGGAATGAAAAACTGTTTTTT. This codes for CASSSRTGVRNEKLFF. The entire variable domain, with the rest obtained from reference TRBV7-9 and TRBJ1-4, is as follows: DTGVSQNPRHKITKRGQNVTFRCDPISEHNRLYWYRQTLGQGPEFLTYFQNEAQLEKSRLLSDRFSAERPKGSFSTLEIQRTEQGDSAMYLCASSSRTGVRNEKLFFGSGTQLSVL.

The chain uses TRBV29-1 and TRBJ2-3; 7 bases map to TRBD1. J was trimmed by 2 bases and V by 6 bases; bases with no gene match: 5. This CDR3 contains 13 residues. CDR1 SQVTM and CDR2 ANQGSEA come from the germline V gene. The DNA for the CDR3 is TGCAGCGTGGTTACAGGGGCCACAGATACGCAGTATTTT. It is translated as CSVVTGATDTQYF.

The chain employs TRBV21-1 and TRBJ2-7; the table's D gene call, TRBD1, was not cross checked with the DNA. TRBV21-1 is termed a pseudogene. CDR3 length equals 14 residues. The chain's CDR3 is CASSPRDRTHEQYF. CDR3 sequence (DNA): TGTGCCAGCAGCCCACGGGACAGGACCCACGAGCAGTACTTC.

This rearrangement joins TRBV6-5 to TRBJ1-4; a possible D gene is TRBD1 (6 bases). The CDR3 has 15 residues. Trimming removed 2 bases from V and 6 bases from J, with 13 bases in between. CDR1 is MNHEY and CDR2 is SVGAGI in the germline V gene. The CDR3 nucleotides are TGTGCCAGCAGTTACGGGAGGGGGGGGTATGAAAAACTGTTTTTT. Translated, it gives CASSYGRGGYEKLFF.

The chain is built from TRBV29-1 and TRBJ1-2; no definite D call. This CDR3 spans 13 amino acids. CDR1 is SQVTM, CDR2 ANQGSEA, per germline. With 6 bases removed from V and 0 bases from J, the gap between germline ends came to 11 bases. In DNA, the CDR3 is TGCAGCGTAACAGAGTTAGCTAACTATGGCTACACCTTC. It translates to CSVTELANYGYTF.

The chain recombines TRBV7-2 with TRBJ2-7, with TRBD2 matching 10 bases. The CDR3 totals 16 residues. Germline V gene sequence: CDR1 SGHTA, CDR2 FQGNSA. With 5 bases clipped from V and 0 bases from J, the junction kept 7 bases outside the gene matches. This CDR3 reads CASSRDSGGRSYEQYF. Here the CDR3 DNA reads TGTGCCAGCAGCAGGGATAGCGGGGGGCGCTCCTACGAGCAGTACTTC.

The chain has TRBV28 and TRBJ2-1, with 8 bases matching TRBD2. Germline V lookup: CDR1 MDHEN, CDR2 SYDVKM. This CDR3 has 16 amino acids. V lost 3 bases and J lost 8; bases outside the gene matches: 12. The CDR3: CASSFPGLAGWDEQFF. CDR3 nucleotides: TGTGCCAGCAGTTTCCCCGGGCTAGCGGGTTGGGATGAGCAGTTCTTC.

The chain has TRBV9 and TRBJ1-2; 7 nucleotides line up with TRBD1. The ends lost 4 bases at V and 8 bases at J; junction bases unmatched: 11. The germline V gene encodes CDR1 SGDLS and CDR2 YYNGEE. The CDR3 is made up of 14 amino acids. The CDR3 bases are TGTGCCAGCAGCCCCCGGCAGGGGGTGTGGGGCTACACCTTC. Its protein is CASSPRQGVWGYTF.

This rearrangement joins TRBV10-3 to TRBJ1-2; 8 bases match TRBD1. CDR3 size: 14 residues. After removal of 3 bases from V and 7 bases from J, the junction contained 7 bases not matched to a gene. Germline loops: CDR1 ENHRY, CDR2 SYGVKD. CDR3 residues: CAISEGQGVGGYTF. In DNA form, the CDR3 reads TGTGCCATCAGTGAAGGACAGGGAGTCGGTGGCTACACCTTC.

The rearrangement links TRBV28 to TRBJ1-2; possible D gene TRBD1, 5 bases. Between the trimmed V and J ends, which lost 6 bases and 1 base, there was a span of 9 bases. Germline-derived CDR1 and CDR2 are MDHEN and SYDVKM. This CDR3 is 13 amino acids long. Here the CDR3 reads CASRKQVNYGYTF. CDR3 DNA sequence: TGTGCCAGCAGGAAACAGGTTAACTATGGCTACACCTTC.

This rearrangement joins TRBV28 to TRBJ1-5; 10 bases line up with TRBD1. The V gene's germline CDR1 is MDHEN and CDR2 SYDVKM. The length of the CDR3 is 15 residues. Germline trimming cut 5 bases from V and 2 bases from J; bases unmatched to any gene: 3. The CDR3, as DNA: TGTGCCAGCAGTCCCGGGACAGGGGGCAATCAGCCCCAGCATTTT. Amino acids: CASSPGTGGNQPQHF.

The chain carries TRBV7-9 and TRBJ2-7; tentatively, D is TRBD2 (5 bases). The CDR3 is 15 residues long. Looked up from germline, CDR1 is SEHNR and CDR2 is FQNEAQ (reference sequence). The V end lost 6 bases, the J end lost 0 bases, and 15 bases lay between the germline ends. The CDR3, as DNA: TGTGCCAGCAGTTTCCAACGACTAAGCTCCTACGAGCAGTACTTC. Translated: CASSFQRLSSYEQYF. Full variable domain (remainder filled in from reference TRBV7-9 and TRBJ2-7): DTGVSQNPRHKITKRGQNVTFRCDPISEHNRLYWYRQTLGQGPEFLTYFQNEAQLEKSRLLSDRFSAERPKGSFSTLEIQRTEQGDSAMYLCASSFQRLSSYEQYFGPGTRLTVT.

J is TRBJ1-1 and V is TRBV7-3; 9 bases fit TRBD1. CDR3 length: 13 residues. J lost 10 bases, V lost 4 bases, and 7 bases had no gene match. Per germline, CDR1 SGHTA and CDR2 FQGTGA. The CDR3: CASSSTGGDGAFF. The DNA for the CDR3 is TGTGCCAGCAGCTCTACAGGGGGCGACGGAGCTTTCTTT.

This chain connects TRBV7-6 to TRBJ1-1; possible D gene TRBD1, 6 bases. Trimming left V 5 bases short and J 0 bases short, with 13 bases between. The CDR3 length is 15 residues. Germline CDR1 SGHVS, CDR2 FNYEAQ. The CDR3 sequence: CASSHRTGMNTEAFF. For the CDR3, the DNA is TGTGCCAGCAGCCACCGTACAGGGATGAACACTGAAGCTTTCTTT.

The V call is TRBV7-9, the J call TRBJ1-2; D not resolved. Trimming shortened V by 4 bases and J by 5 bases, and 2 bases separated the two germline ends. Germline assignment: CDR1 SEHNR and CDR2 FQNEAQ (reference sequence). This CDR3 spans 10 amino acids. For the CDR3, the DNA is TGTGCCAGCAGCTCTTATGGCTACACCTTC. As protein: CASSSYGYTF.

This rearrangement joins TRBV6-1 to TRBJ2-7; 8 bases match TRBD2. The CDR3 consists of 13 residues. The V gene's germline CDR1 is MNHNS and CDR2 SASEGT. V gave up 6 bases and J gave up 5 bases; unmatched junction bases: 6. DNA of the CDR3: TGTGCCAGCAGGGGACTAGTATTCCACGAGCAGTACTTC. This sequence encodes CASRGLVFHEQYF.

The chain carries TRBV6-5 and TRBJ2-1, with 9 nucleotides matching TRBD2. V shed 6 bases and J 3 bases; nucleotides not matched to a gene: 6. CDR3 size: 15 residues. Germline values: CDR1 MNHEY, CDR2 SVGAGI. Written as DNA, the CDR3 is TGTGCCAGCAGACCCCCTAGCGGGAACTACAATGAGCAGTTCTTC. Its protein is CASRPPSGNYNEQFF.

The V and J genes are TRBV29-1 and TRBJ2-2; no firm D call. CDR3 size: 12 residues. Germline CDR1 reads SQVTM; CDR2 reads ANQGSEA. V was shortened by 2 bases and J by 6 bases, with 7 bases between the two germline ends. Here the CDR3 reads CSVEQVSGELFF. The CDR3 DNA is TGCAGCGTTGAACAGGTTTCCGGGGAGCTGTTTTTT.

This sequence joins TRBV5-5 and TRBJ2-7; 8 bases fit TRBD1. V dropped 0 bases and J dropped 4; count of bases not matched to a gene: 6. CDR3 length: 15 residues. From germline, CDR1 is SGHKS and CDR2 YYEKEE (reference sequence). The CDR3, as DNA: TGTGCCAGCAGCTTGGATTGGACAGGGTCTTACGAGCAGTACTTC. It encodes CASSLDWTGSYEQYF.

V usage is TRBV10-1 and J usage is TRBJ2-1; TRBD1 matches 9 bases. Germline loops: CDR1 WNHNN, CDR2 SYGVQD (reference sequence). The CDR3 length is 14 residues. V shed 6 bases, J shed 6 bases, and the junction held 6 bases outside the gene matches. The CDR3 DNA sequence: TGCGCCAGCAGAGGACAGGGGATCCTCAATGAGCAGTTCTTC. It is translated as CASRGQGILNEQFF.

The gene calls are TRBV9 and TRBJ1-2, with a weak D call TRBD1 (6 bases). The V and J ends lost 3 bases and 3 bases respectively, with 15 bases between them. From germline, CDR1 is SGDLS and CDR2 YYNGEE. This CDR3 has 15 amino acids. CDR3 nucleotide sequence: TGTGCCAGCAGCGGATACAGGGAGGGGGACTATGGCTACACCTTC. Translation gives CASSGYREGDYGYTF.

The chain is built from TRBV28 and TRBJ1-1, with a tentative D call TRBD1 (6 bases). Germline V lookup: CDR1 MDHEN, CDR2 SYDVKM. This CDR3 contains 17 residues. Deletions cut 3 bases from V and 0 bases from J, with 17 bases between. The CDR3: CASSLGAREGLNTEAFF. CDR3 nucleotide sequence: TGTGCCAGCAGTTTGGGGGCACGGGAGGGTTTGAACACTGAAGCTTTCTTT.